The clone carrying this T cell receptor beta chain has at least ten counts. The antigen remains unidentified. The junction does not match germline at one end; this may be a read error. The source of the sample is a study of early T cells in non-severe SARS-CoV-2 infection. Study details: It was bulk RNA from unsorted whole blood that was sequenced, and the chains were unpaired.

Findings and limits, study-wide: Private and CD4 specificities were missed by VDJdb matching, skewed to anti-spike CD8.

The CDR3 is made up of 11 amino acids. The V gene's germline CDR1 is SGHTA and CDR2 FQGNSA. In the library, individual cDNA molecules carried attached unique molecular identifiers. TCRdb re-derived calls from the 5' RACE reads in MiXCR, one entry per CDR3 protein. The sample comprises about 28,000 distinct CDR3 sequences, about 5% of which are singletons, and 2.5% to 3% rests with the top ten. This sequence joins TRBV7-2 and TRBJ2-1, with TRBD2 matching over 9 bases. Material: whole blood. The TCR sequence derives from an adult who was a healthcare worker with PCR-confirmed SARS-CoV-2 infection or an uninfected control (not recorded which). CDR3: CASSFHGLALF. The CDR3 DNA reads as TGTGCCAGCAGCTTTCACGGACTAGCGCTCTTC.